This T cell receptor (beta chain) is drawn from a study of T cell responses to AZD1222 COVID-19 vaccine. Findings and caveats of the study: Possibly, clonal diversity was underestimated; donors were largely white British and included more females. Scientists sampled the repertoires only once the peak T cell response had passed.

Comments on this clone: The antigen is unknown.

Profiling relied on immunoSEQ multiplex PCR, and the TCRdb table lists in-frame clones only, not all of them. The sample records roughly 140,000 clones, roughly 94% being singletons. Sample: peripheral blood, taken on day 0 of AZD1222 vaccination. The receptor's source is an adult in good health.

The CDR3 nucleotides read TGTGCCAGCAGCGTAGGGGGCAGGATGAACACTGAAGCTTTCTTT. The encoded protein is CASSVGGRMNTEAFF. The V and J genes are TRBV9 and TRBJ1-1, with TRBD1 as a possible D gene (5 bases). Trimming cost V 0 bases and J 0 bases, with 9 bases left between them. Germline CDR1 reads SGDLS; CDR2 reads YYNGEE. This CDR3 is built from 15 residues.